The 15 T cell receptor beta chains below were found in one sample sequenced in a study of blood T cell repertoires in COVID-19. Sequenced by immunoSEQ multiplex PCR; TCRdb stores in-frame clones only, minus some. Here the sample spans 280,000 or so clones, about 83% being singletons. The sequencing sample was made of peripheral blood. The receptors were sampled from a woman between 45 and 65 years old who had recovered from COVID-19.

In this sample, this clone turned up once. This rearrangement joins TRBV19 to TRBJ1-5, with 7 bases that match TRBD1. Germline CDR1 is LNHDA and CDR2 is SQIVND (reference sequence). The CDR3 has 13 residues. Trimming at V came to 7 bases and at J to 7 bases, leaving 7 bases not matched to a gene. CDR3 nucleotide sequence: TGTGCCAGTACCTTGACAGGGTACCAGCCCCAGCATTTT. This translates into CASTLTGYQPQHF.

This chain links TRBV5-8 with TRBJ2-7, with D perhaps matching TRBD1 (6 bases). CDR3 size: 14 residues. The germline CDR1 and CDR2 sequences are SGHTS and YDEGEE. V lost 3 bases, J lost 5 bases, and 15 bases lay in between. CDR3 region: CASSSQGWVNEQYF. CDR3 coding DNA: TGTGCCAGCAGCTCACAGGGATGGGTCAACGAGCAGTACTTC. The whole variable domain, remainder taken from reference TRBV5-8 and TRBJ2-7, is EAGVTQSPTHLIKTRGQQATLRCSPISGHTSVYWYQQALGLGLQFLLWYDEGEERNRGNFPPRFSGRQFPNYSSELNVNALELEDSALYLCASSSQGWVNEQYFGPGTRLTVT.

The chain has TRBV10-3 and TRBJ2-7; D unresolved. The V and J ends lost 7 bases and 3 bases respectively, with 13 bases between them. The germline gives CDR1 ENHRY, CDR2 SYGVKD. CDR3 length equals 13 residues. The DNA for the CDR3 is TGTGCCATCAATGGCGGAAGTCACTACGAGCAGTACTTC. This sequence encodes CAINGGSHYEQYF.

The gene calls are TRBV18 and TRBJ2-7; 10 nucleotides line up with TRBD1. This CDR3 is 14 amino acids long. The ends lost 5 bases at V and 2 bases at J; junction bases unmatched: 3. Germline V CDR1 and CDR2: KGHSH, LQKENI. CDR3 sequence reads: CASSRDRGTYEQYF. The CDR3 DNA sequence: TGTGCCAGCTCAAGGGACAGGGGCACCTACGAGCAGTACTTC.

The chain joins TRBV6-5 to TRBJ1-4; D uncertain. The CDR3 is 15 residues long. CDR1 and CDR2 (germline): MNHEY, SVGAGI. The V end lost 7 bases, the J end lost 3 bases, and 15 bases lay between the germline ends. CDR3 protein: CASTAGLQANEKLFF. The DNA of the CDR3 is TGTGCCAGCACGGCGGGTCTGCAGGCTAATGAAAAACTGTTTTTT.

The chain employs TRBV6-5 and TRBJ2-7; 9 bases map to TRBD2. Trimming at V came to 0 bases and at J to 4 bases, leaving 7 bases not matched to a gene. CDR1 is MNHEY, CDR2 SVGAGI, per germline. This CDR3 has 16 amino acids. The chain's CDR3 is CASSYSSSGGQYEQYF. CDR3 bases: TGTGCCAGCAGTTACTCGTCAAGCGGGGGGCAGTACGAGCAGTACTTC.

The CDR3 reads CASSSGTGGEAFF. CDR3 nucleotides: TGTGCCAGTAGTTCGGGAACAGGGGGTGAAGCTTTCTTT. The chain is built from TRBV19 and TRBJ1-1; 8 nucleotides match TRBD1. CDR1 is LNHDA, CDR2 SQIVND, per germline (reference sequence). This CDR3 has 13 residues. V lost 5 bases and J lost 7; bases outside the gene matches: 6.

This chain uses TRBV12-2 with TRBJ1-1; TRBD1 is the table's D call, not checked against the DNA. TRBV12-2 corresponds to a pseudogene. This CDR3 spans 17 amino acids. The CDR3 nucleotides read TGTGCAAGTCGCTATAGACAGGGCATCACTACGGACACTGAAGCTTTCTTT. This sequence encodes CASRYRQGITTDTEAFF.

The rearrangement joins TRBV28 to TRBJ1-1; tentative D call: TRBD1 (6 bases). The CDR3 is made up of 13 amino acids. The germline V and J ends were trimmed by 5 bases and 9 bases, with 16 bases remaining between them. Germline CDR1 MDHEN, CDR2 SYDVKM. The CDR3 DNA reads TGTGCCAGCAGTCCCCCGGGGGGGCAGAAAGCTTTCTTT. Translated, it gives CASSPPGGQKAFF.

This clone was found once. This CDR3 reads CAWRAGVTEAFF. The CDR3 DNA is TGTGCCTGGAGGGCAGGGGTCACTGAAGCTTTCTTT. The chain uses TRBV30 and TRBJ1-1; TRBD1 might be the D (6 bases). Trimming stripped 3 bases from V and 4 bases from J, with 9 bases between. Germline CDR1 is GTSNPN and CDR2 is SVGIG (reference sequence). This CDR3 contains 12 residues.

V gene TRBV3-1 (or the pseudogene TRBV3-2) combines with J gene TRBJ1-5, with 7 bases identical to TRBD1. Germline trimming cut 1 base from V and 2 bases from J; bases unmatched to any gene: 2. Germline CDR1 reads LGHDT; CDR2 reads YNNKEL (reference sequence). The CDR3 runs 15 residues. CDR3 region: CASSQARGGNQPQHF. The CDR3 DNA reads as TGTGCCAGCAGCCAAGCCAGGGGGGGCAATCAGCCCCAGCATTTT.

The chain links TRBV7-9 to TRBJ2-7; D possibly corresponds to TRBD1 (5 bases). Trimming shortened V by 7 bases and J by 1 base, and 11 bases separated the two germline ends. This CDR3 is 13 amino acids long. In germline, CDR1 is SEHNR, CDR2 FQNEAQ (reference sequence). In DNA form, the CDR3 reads TGTGCCAGCACCCACAGGTTGTCCTACGAGCAGTACTTC. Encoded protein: CASTHRLSYEQYF.

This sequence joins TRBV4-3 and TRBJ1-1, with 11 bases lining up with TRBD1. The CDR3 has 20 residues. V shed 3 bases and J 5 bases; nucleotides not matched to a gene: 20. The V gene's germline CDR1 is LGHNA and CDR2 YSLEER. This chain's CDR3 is CASSHGVGDRGTGGWTEAFF. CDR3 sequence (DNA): TGCGCCAGCAGCCATGGGGTGGGTGATCGCGGGACAGGGGGTTGGACTGAAGCTTTCTTT.

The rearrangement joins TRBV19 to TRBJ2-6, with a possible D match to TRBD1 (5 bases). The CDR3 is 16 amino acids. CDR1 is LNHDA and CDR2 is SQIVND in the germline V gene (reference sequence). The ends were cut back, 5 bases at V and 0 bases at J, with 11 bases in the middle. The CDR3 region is CASSADRFSGANVLTF. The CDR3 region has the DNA TGTGCCAGTAGTGCCGACAGATTCTCTGGGGCCAACGTCCTGACTTTC.

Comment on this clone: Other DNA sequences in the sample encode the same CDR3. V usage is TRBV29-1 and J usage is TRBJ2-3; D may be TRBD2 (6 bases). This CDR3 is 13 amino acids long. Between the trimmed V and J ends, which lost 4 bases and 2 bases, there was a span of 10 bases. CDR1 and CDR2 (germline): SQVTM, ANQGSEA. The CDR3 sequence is CSVVGGLTDTQYF. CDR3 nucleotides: TGCAGCGTTGTCGGGGGACTCACAGATACGCAGTATTTT.